This entry describes one T cell receptor beta chain. Its antigen is unknown. It was with 60 Vbeta and 13 Jbeta primers that the PCR ran. In the original analysis: Later, 75 million to 100 million unique TCR beta chains were counted in an analysis, and approximately 10 million of them were shared. TCRdb's table, derived via immunoSEQ multiplex PCR, lists solely in-frame clones and lacks some. The V and J calls and clone size were taken over from that table, and D and trimming were inferred from the DNA. Of 150,000 to 200,000 clones listed, about 80% are singletons. This entry belongs to a study of cytomegalovirus exposure and HLA in healthy donors. Study observations and caveats: Most TCR beta V segments were productive about 87% or about 30% of the time in an earlier analysis. It was shown in a later analysis that HLA-associated TCR beta chains were more clonally expanded than other, equally common chains.

Each donor was healthy, and each was a bone marrow donor. Sequencing used PBMCs. This receptor was identified in a man aged 18 to 29 in good health and CMV-seronegative.

The CDR3 loop is CASSMGTSGRSTQYF. CDR3 nucleotide sequence: TGTGCCAGCAGCATGGGGACTAGCGGGAGAAGTACGCAGTATTTT. The chain carries TRBV11-3 and TRBJ2-3, with 14 positions matching TRBD2. CDR1 and CDR2 (germline): SGHNT, YENEEA. J gave up 8 bases and V 5 bases, and 6 bases lay outside the gene matches. This CDR3 contains 15 residues.